This T cell receptor (beta chain) was retrieved from a study of shared clonotypes between healthy human individuals. In regard to this clone: Its antigen is still unknown.

Assay: immunoSEQ multiplex PCR; the TCRdb copy retains only in-frame clones and omits some. The data contain 2,500,000 or so clones, approximately 94% of them seen just once; the ten biggest clones take up approximately 0.37%. Whole-study results and caveats: Donors were few, which limited the genetic and exposure-history diversity represented. When naive CD4 clonotypes were compared across a few donors, 4% to 6.5% were shared.

The germline V gene has CDR1 LGHNA and CDR2 YSLEER. This CDR3 comprises 20 residues. V dropped 4 bases and J dropped 0; count of bases not matched to a gene: 14. What was sequenced was naive CD4+ T cells from PBMCs. The subset here: CD45RA+ positively selected. The chain joins TRBV4-3 to TRBJ2-6, with TRBD1 identical over 8 bases. The origin of this receptor is a man aged 18 to 29 in good health. Some clones in this sample may be carry-over from other donors' samples. CDR3 amino acids: CASSRSSPGTGYSGANVLTF. The CDR3 nucleotides read TGCGCCAGCAGCCGATCGTCCCCGGGGACAGGATACTCTGGGGCCAACGTCCTGACTTTC.